The 25 T cell receptor beta chains listed next were all sequenced from one sample in a study of T cells after somatic rescue of genetic block. Assay: immunoSEQ multiplex PCR; the TCRdb copy retains only in-frame clones and omits some. The data show tens of thousands of clones, with around 90% seen just once and 2.9% held by the top ten. Material for sequencing was peripheral blood mononuclear cells (PBMCs). Source of these receptors: a man aged 35-49 years.

The rearrangement joins TRBV5-1 to TRBJ2-1; no firm D call. The germline CDR1 and CDR2 sequences are SGHRS and YFSETQ. V gave up 1 base and J gave up 2 bases, with 10 bases separating them. This CDR3 spans 15 amino acids. The CDR3 sequence is CASSLLGQTYNEQFF. The CDR3 coding sequence is TGCGCCAGCAGCTTGTTAGGTCAGACCTACAATGAGCAGTTCTTC.

This sequence joins TRBV4-2 and TRBJ2-6; 8 nucleotides line up with TRBD1. The CDR3 is made up of 18 amino acids. CDR1 is LGHNA and CDR2 is YNFKEQ in the germline V gene. The V and J ends lost 3 bases and 3 bases, in that order; junction bases with no gene match: 10. CDR3 coding DNA: TGTGCCAGCAGCCACGGACCACAGGGGGTCCTTGGGGCCAACGTCCTGACTTTC. It yields the protein CASSHGPQGVLGANVLTF.

CDR3 coding DNA: TGTGCCAGCTCACTAGGACTAGCGGGTGCAGATACGCAGTATTTT. Protein sequence: CASSLGLAGADTQYF. J is TRBJ2-3 and V is TRBV18; 11 bases line up with TRBD2. The CDR3 is 15 amino acids. CDR1 and CDR2 (germline): KGHSH, LQKENI. Unmatched junction bases numbered 4, after V lost 4 bases and J lost 4 bases.

CDR3 in DNA: TGTGCCAGCAGTACCGGGACAGGGCTCTATGGCTACACCTTC. Protein sequence: CASSTGTGLYGYTF. The chain combines TRBV27 with TRBJ1-2; 9 nucleotides line up with TRBD1. The V segment lost 5 bases and the J segment 4 bases; nucleotides outside the gene matches: 5. This CDR3 is 14 amino acids long. Per germline, CDR1 MNHEY and CDR2 SMNVEV (reference sequence).

The CDR3 protein is CASSLYLPGELFF. The CDR3 DNA follows: TGTGCCAGCAGCTTGTACTTACCCGGGGAGCTGTTTTTT. The chain recombines TRBV5-5 with TRBJ2-2; D gene unclear. CDR1 and CDR2 from the germline V gene are SGHKS and YYEKEE (reference sequence). Trimming shortened V by 1 base and J by 6 bases, and 7 bases separated the two germline ends. The CDR3 is 13 residues long. Full variable domain (remainder filled in from reference TRBV5-5 and TRBJ2-2): DAGVTQSPTHLIKTRGQQVTLRCSPISGHKSVSWYQQVLGQGPQFIFQYYEKEERGRGNFPDRFSARQFPNYSSELNVNALLLGDSALYLCASSLYLPGELFFGEGSRLTVL.

In this sample, this clone is medium-sized (0.01 to 0.1%). The CDR3 is CASSFGGNEQFF. The CDR3 bases are TGTGCCAGCAGTTTCGGGGGGAATGAGCAGTTCTTC. V and J are TRBV6-5 and TRBJ2-1, with TRBD2 matching 7 bases. Looked up from germline, CDR1 is MNHEY and CDR2 is SVGAGI. Trimming cost V 4 bases and J 7 bases; bases outside gene matches: 1. The CDR3 is 12 amino acids.

DNA of the CDR3: TGTGCCTGGAGGCGGGGGGGGGCCCGAGAGACCCAGTACTTC. This encodes CAWRRGGARETQYF. The rearrangement links TRBV30 to TRBJ2-5, with TRBD2 matching 9 bases. The CDR3 loop spans 14 amino acids. V dropped 3 bases and J dropped 4; count of bases not matched to a gene: 6. CDR1 and CDR2 (germline): GTSNPN, SVGIG (reference sequence).

The J gene is TRBJ2-7, the V gene TRBV28; 11 positions agree with TRBD1. There are 17 residues in the CDR3. J lost 5 bases, V lost 6 bases, and 15 bases had no gene match. Germline CDR1 MDHEN, CDR2 SYDVKM. CDR3 loop: CASSRAGTGGRRHEQYF. The CDR3 DNA sequence: TGTGCCAGCAGCCGGGCCGGGACAGGGGGAAGGAGGCACGAGCAGTACTTC.

This chain connects TRBV6-5 to TRBJ2-3; 7 bases are a match to TRBD2. Germline values: CDR1 MNHEY, CDR2 SVGAGI. The CDR3 loop spans 12 amino acids. The ends lost 2 bases at V and 9 bases at J; junction bases unmatched: 2. Written as DNA, the CDR3 is TGTGCCAGCAGTTACGGACTAGGAACGCAGTATTTT. This encodes CASSYGLGTQYF.

The rearrangement links TRBV18 to TRBJ2-7; 12 positions match TRBD2. Germline assignment: CDR1 KGHSH and CDR2 LQKENI. CDR3 length: 15 residues. The V and J ends lost 5 bases and 2 bases, in that order; junction bases with no gene match: 4. The CDR3 DNA sequence: TGTGCCAGCTCATGGACTAGCGGGACCCCCTACGAGCAGTACTTC. It specifies CASSWTSGTPYEQYF.

V is TRBV4-1 and J is TRBJ2-1, with 7 bases that match TRBD2. V gave up 2 bases and J gave up 9 bases; unmatched junction bases: 10. This CDR3 region has 15 residues. Germline assignment: CDR1 MGHRA and CDR2 YSYEKL. The CDR3 protein is CASSQRSGVRIEQFF. CDR3 coding DNA: TGCGCCAGCAGCCAAAGAAGCGGGGTACGTATTGAGCAGTTCTTC.

Only one count was recorded for this clone. V usage is TRBV7-3 and J usage is TRBJ2-1, with D perhaps matching TRBD2 (6 bases). Germline loops: CDR1 SGHTA, CDR2 FQGTGA. The length of the CDR3 is 14 residues. V was clipped by 5 bases and J by 9 bases, with 17 bases between them. The CDR3 sequence is CASSPGLGRGEQFF. In DNA, the CDR3 is TGTGCCAGCAGCCCGGGACTCGGGAGAGGTGAGCAGTTCTTC.

V and J are TRBV9 and TRBJ1-4; D is possibly TRBD1 (5 bases). Germline loops: CDR1 SGDLS, CDR2 YYNGEE. V was pared by 3 bases and J by 5 bases, with 11 bases between. The CDR3 has 14 amino acids. This CDR3 reads CASSATESNEKLFF. The CDR3 nucleotides are TGTGCCAGCAGCGCGACAGAATCAAATGAAAAACTGTTTTTT.

The chain combines TRBV21-1 with TRBJ2-3; TRBD2 is the table's D call, not checked against the DNA. TRBV21-1 is tagged as a pseudogene. The CDR3 extends over 15 amino acids. The CDR3 bases are TGTGCCAGCAGAACAGGCGGGGTAAGCACAGATACGCAGTATTTT. It specifies CASRTGGVSTDTQYF.

The chain recombines TRBV6-6 with TRBJ2-2, with D perhaps TRBD2 (5 bases). V shed 2 bases and J shed 0 bases, with 10 bases lying between them. Germline V gene sequence: CDR1 MNHNY, CDR2 SVGAGI (reference sequence). The CDR3 has 16 amino acids. The chain's CDR3 is CASSYPPSPNTGELFF. The CDR3 DNA reads TGTGCCAGCAGTTACCCTCCTAGCCCGAACACCGGGGAGCTGTTTTTT.

The chain joins TRBV19 to TRBJ2-4; D gene ambiguous. The CDR3 has 14 amino acids. CDR1 is LNHDA and CDR2 is SQIVND in the germline V gene (reference sequence). Between the trimmed V and J ends, which lost 6 bases and 3 bases, there was a span of 12 bases. The CDR3 nucleotides are TGTGCCAGTAGCCCCCTTTGGGACAAAAACATTCAGTACTTC. Translating gives CASSPLWDKNIQYF.

The chain joins TRBV9 to TRBJ2-7, with 10 nucleotides matching TRBD1. The CDR3 sequence is 16 residues long. Germline loops: CDR1 SGDLS, CDR2 YYNGEE. The V and J ends lost 4 bases and 7 bases, in that order; junction bases with no gene match: 14. CDR3 amino acids: CASSLTGTGVIEEQYF. CDR3 nucleotide sequence: TGTGCCAGCAGCCTCACCGGGACAGGGGTTATCGAAGAGCAGTACTTC. Complete variable domain (other parts from reference TRBV9 and TRBJ2-7): DSGVTQTPKHLITATGQRVTLRCSPRSGDLSVYWYQQSLDQGLQFLIQYYNGEERAKGNILERFSAQQFPDLHSELNLSSLELGDSALYFCASSLTGTGVIEEQYFGPGTRLTVT.

Concerning this clone itself: The sample has other DNA sequences that encode this CDR3 too. This chain links TRBV18 with TRBJ2-1; D gene uncertain. Germline V gene sequence: CDR1 KGHSH, CDR2 LQKENI. The CDR3 length is 11 residues. V lost 2 bases and J lost 10, with 6 bases in between. The chain's CDR3 is CASSPTDEQFF. In DNA form, the CDR3 reads TGTGCCAGCTCACCAACGGACGAGCAGTTCTTC.

V and J are TRBV2 and TRBJ2-1, with 8 bases lining up with TRBD2. The CDR3 covers 14 residues. Per the germline V gene, CDR1 is SNHLY and CDR2 is FYNNEI. V was clipped by 5 bases and J by 4 bases; unmatched bases: 4. The CDR3 sequence: CASSWLAGYNEQFF. In DNA, the CDR3 is TGTGCCAGCAGTTGGCTAGCGGGTTACAATGAGCAGTTCTTC.

This rearrangement joins TRBV4-2 to TRBJ2-7; 7 bases are a match to TRBD2. The V gene end was trimmed by 5 bases and the J gene end by 3 bases; junction bases not matched to a gene: 7. Germline-derived CDR1 and CDR2 are LGHNA and YNFKEQ. The CDR3 contains 14 residues. In DNA, the CDR3 is TGTGCCAGCAGCAACCCCGGCGGGGGCTACGAGCAGTACTTC. Encoded protein: CASSNPGGGYEQYF.

This clone was counted a single time. This rearrangement joins TRBV6-1 to TRBJ1-1; D call uncertain. CDR3 length: 12 residues. CDR1 is MNHNS and CDR2 is SASEGT in the germline V gene. The ends were cut back, 2 bases at V and 5 bases at J, with 6 bases in the middle. CDR3 protein: CASSEWVTEAFF. CDR3 coding DNA: TGTGCCAGCAGTGAATGGGTTACTGAAGCTTTCTTT.

This rearrangement joins TRBV11-2 to TRBJ2-1; D perhaps matches TRBD2 (6 bases). The germline V and J ends were trimmed by 6 bases and 3 bases, with 9 bases remaining between them. The CDR3 spans 13 residues. The germline CDR1 and CDR2 sequences are SGHAT and FQNNGV. The CDR3: CASRTSRYNEQFF. CDR3 nucleotide sequence: TGTGCCAGCAGAACTAGCCGCTACAATGAGCAGTTCTTC.

The chain recombines TRBV28 with TRBJ1-2, with 7 bases aligning to TRBD1. CDR3 length equals 15 residues. Germline V lookup: CDR1 MDHEN, CDR2 SYDVKM. V was clipped by 3 bases and J by 7 bases; unmatched bases: 11. This chain's CDR3 is CASSFSPGQAIGYTF. DNA of the CDR3: TGTGCCAGCAGTTTCTCGCCCGGACAGGCGATTGGCTACACCTTC.

The chain uses TRBV6-1 and TRBJ2-7; a possible D gene is TRBD2 (5 bases). This CDR3 is built from 11 residues. The V end was cut by 6 bases, the J end by 7 bases, with 10 bases between. CDR1 and CDR2 from the germline V gene are MNHNS and SASEGT. CDR3 amino acids: CASRSSGEQYF. CDR3 sequence (DNA): TGTGCCAGCAGGAGCTCGGGAGAGCAGTACTTC.

The chain uses TRBV6-5 and TRBJ1-6; 9 bases are shared with TRBD1. The CDR3 totals 14 residues. Germline V CDR1 and CDR2: MNHEY, SVGAGI. V gave up 10 bases and J gave up 9 bases; unmatched junction bases: 10. As DNA, the CDR3 is TGTGCCACCGTCGGGACAGGGAACGGTTCACCCCTCCACTTT. Its translation: CATVGTGNGSPLHF.